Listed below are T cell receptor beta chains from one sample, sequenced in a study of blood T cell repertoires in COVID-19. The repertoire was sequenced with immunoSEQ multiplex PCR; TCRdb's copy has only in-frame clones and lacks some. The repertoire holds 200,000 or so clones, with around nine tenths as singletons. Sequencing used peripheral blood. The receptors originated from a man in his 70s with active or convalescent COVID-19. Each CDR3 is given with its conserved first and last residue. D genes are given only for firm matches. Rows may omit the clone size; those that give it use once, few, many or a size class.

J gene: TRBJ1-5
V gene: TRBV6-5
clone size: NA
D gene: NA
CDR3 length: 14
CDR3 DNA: TGTGCCAGCAGTTACCGGGGGTTGGATCAGCCCCAGCATTTT
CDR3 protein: CASSYRGLDQPQHF

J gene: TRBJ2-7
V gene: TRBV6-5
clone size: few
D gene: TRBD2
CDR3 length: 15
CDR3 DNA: TGTGCCAGCAGCTTAGCGGGAGGGTGGTTCGACGAGCAGTACTTC
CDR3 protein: CASSLAGGWFDEQYF

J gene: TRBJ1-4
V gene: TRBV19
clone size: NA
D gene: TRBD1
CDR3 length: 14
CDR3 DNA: TGTGCCAGCCGGACAGGGGGCGAGGGTGAAAAACTGTTTTTT
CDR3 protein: CASRTGGEGEKLFF

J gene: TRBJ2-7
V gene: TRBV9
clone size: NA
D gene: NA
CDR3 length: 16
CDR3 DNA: TGTGCCAGCAGCGTAGATCACTTGGGGACAAATGGCGAGCAGTACTTC
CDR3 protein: CASSVDHLGTNGEQYF

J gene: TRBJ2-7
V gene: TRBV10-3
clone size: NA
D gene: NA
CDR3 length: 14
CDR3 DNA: TGTGCCATCAGTGAGCGAAGCGGATCCTACGAGCAGTACTTC
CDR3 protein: CAISERSGSYEQYF

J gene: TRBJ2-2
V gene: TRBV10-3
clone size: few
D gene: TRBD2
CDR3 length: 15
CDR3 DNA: TGTGCCATCAGCCCTACGGGACTAGGGACCGGGGAGCTGTTTTTT
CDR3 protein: CAISPTGLGTGELFF

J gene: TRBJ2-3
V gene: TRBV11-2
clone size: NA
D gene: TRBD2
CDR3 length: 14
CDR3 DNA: TGTGCCAGTCATAGCGGGAGAGTCGCAGATACGCAGTATTTT
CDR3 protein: CASHSGRVADTQYF

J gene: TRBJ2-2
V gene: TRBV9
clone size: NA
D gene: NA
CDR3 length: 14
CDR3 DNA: TGTGCCAGCAGCGTGGGCAGCAATGCCGGGGAGCTGTTTTTT
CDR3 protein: CASSVGSNAGELFF

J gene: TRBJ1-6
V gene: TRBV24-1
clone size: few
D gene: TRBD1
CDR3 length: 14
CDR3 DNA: TGTGCCACACAAGGACAGGGACATAATTCACCCCTCCACTTT
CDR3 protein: CATQGQGHNSPLHF

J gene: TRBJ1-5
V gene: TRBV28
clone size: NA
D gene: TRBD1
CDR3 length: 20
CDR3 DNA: TGTGCCAGCATTACCCGAATCGGGACAGGGATGTTTGCCGGAAATCAGCCCCAGCATTTT
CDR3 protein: CASITRIGTGMFAGNQPQHF

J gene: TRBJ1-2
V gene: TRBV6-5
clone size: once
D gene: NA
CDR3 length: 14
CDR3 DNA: TGTGCCAGCAGTTATCTCGGGTCCGGGTATGGCTACACCTTC
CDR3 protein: CASSYLGSGYGYTF

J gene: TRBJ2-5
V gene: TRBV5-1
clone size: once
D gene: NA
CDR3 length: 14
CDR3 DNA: TGCGCCAGCAGCTCACAGCAACGATCCGGGACCCAGTACTTC
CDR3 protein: CASSSQQRSGTQYF

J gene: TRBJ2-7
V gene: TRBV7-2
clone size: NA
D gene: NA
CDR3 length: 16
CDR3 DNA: TGTGCCAGCAGCCCGGTGGTAGCTAGCGTGGCCTACGAGCAGTACTTC
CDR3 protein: CASSPVVASVAYEQYF

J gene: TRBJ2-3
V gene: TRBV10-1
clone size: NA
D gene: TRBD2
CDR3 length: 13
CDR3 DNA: TGCGCCAGCAGTCAGCGGGACGGAGATACGCAGTATTTT
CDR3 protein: CASSQRDGDTQYF

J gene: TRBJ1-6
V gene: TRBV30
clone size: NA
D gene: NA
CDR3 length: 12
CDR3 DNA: TGTGCCTGGAGCCACATTAATTCACCCCTCCACTTT
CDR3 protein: CAWSHINSPLHF

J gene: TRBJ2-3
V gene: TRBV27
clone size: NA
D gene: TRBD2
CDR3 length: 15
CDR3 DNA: TGTGCCAGCAGTTTAAGCGGGGTGCGCACAGATACGCAGTATTTT
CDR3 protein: CASSLSGVRTDTQYF

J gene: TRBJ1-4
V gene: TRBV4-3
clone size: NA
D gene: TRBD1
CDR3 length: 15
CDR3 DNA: TGCGCCAGCAGCCAACGGACAGGGGGTAATGAAAAACTGTTTTTT
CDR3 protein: CASSQRTGGNEKLFF

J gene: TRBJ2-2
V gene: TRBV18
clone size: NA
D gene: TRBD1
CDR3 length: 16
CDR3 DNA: TGTGCCAGCTCACTTCAGGGGGCGGCCAACACCGGGGAGCTGTTTTTT
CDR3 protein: CASSLQGAANTGELFF